This T cell receptor beta chain was identified in a study of control samples from healthy donors and cancer patients. Profiled with immunoSEQ multiplex PCR; TCRdb holds only in-frame clones, not every one. The sample has tens of thousands of clones, around 90% seen once. CDR1 is SGHNT, CDR2 YYREEE, per germline (reference sequence). The junction had 5 bases not matched to a gene; V was cut back by 2 bases and J by 7 bases. The CDR3 is made up of 14 amino acids. This sequence was found in a woman in her fifties or sixties with head and neck cancer. The sequencing sample was made of PBMCs. The genes are TRBV5-4 and TRBJ2-1, with TRBD2 matching 8 bases. CDR3 in amino acids: CASSLSGSGNEQFF. DNA of the CDR3: TGTGCCAGCAGCTTAAGCGGGAGTGGAAATGAGCAGTTCTTC.